The rows below give T cell receptor beta chains drawn from one sample of a study of cytomegalovirus exposure and HLA in healthy donors. Profiled with immunoSEQ multiplex PCR; TCRdb holds only in-frame clones, not every one. The sample has approximately 220,000 clones, about 70% seen once. Sample: PBMCs. The source of these receptors is a woman in her 30s in good health and CMV-seronegative. Both conserved end residues are part of each CDR3. A D gene is named only where the DNA matches it firmly. Clone size is given for some rows only: seen once, a few or many times, or a class if the clone is expanded.

CDR3 protein | CDR3 DNA | V gene | D gene | J gene | clone size
CASSLSTSGSGEQFF | TGTGCCAGCAGCCTCTCGACTAGCGGGAGTGGTGAGCAGTTCTTC | TRBV7-3 | TRBD2 | TRBJ2-1 | -
CASSMGPNGYEQYF | TGTGCCAGCAGCATGGGCCCCAACGGGTACGAGCAGTACTTC | TRBV5-6 | - | TRBJ2-7 | -
CASSAPDREPPPGELFF | TGTGCCAGCAGCGCTCCAGACAGGGAACCCCCTCCCGGGGAGCTGTTTTTT | TRBV5-4 | TRBD1 | TRBJ2-2 | -
CASSQESGEPYEQYF | TGTGCCAGCAGCCAAGAATCCGGGGAGCCCTACGAGCAGTACTTC | TRBV4-2 | - | TRBJ2-7 | -
CASRDGGLYGSPLHF | TGTGCCAGCCGGGACGGCGGACTATATGGTTCACCCCTCCACTTT | TRBV6-1 | - | TRBJ1-6 | -
CASSLGPGVGYTF | TGTGCCAGTAGCCTCGGACCAGGGGTCGGCTACACCTTC | TRBV19 | - | TRBJ1-2 | -
CASSEERTGKGYTF | TGTGCCAGCAGTGAAGAGCGGACAGGGAAGGGCTACACCTTC | TRBV2 | TRBD1 | TRBJ1-2 | -
CASKRQGQGNTIYF | TGTGCCAGCAAGCGACAGGGGCAAGGAAACACCATATATTTT | TRBV6-5 | TRBD1 | TRBJ1-3 | -
CASSQQNRGSQPQHF | TGTGCCAGCAGCCAACAGAACAGGGGGTCTCAGCCCCAGCATTTT | TRBV4-2 | TRBD1 | TRBJ1-5 | -
CASSPTGAGTGELFF | TGTGCTAGCAGTCCCACAGGGGCCGGCACCGGGGAGCTGTTTTTT | TRBV7-7 | TRBD1 | TRBJ2-2 | -
CASRSSGKDNSPLNF | TGTGCCAGCAGATCCTCCGGGAAAGATAATTCACCCCTCAACTTT | TRBV6-4 | - | TRBJ1-6 | -
CASSQPVPFVNQPQHF | TGTGCCAGCAGCCAACCCGTCCCGTTTGTAAATCAGCCCCAGCATTTT | TRBV14 | - | TRBJ1-5 | -
CASSLSGRATYEQYF | TGCGCCAGCAGTCTTAGCGGGAGGGCTACCTACGAGCAGTACTTC | TRBV5-1 | TRBD2 | TRBJ2-7 | -
CASSLGVREASSGANVLTF | TGTGCCAGCAGCTTAGGAGTCAGGGAAGCTTCCTCTGGGGCCAACGTCCTGACTTTC | TRBV7-6 | - | TRBJ2-6 | -
CAQERDGYTF | TGTGCCCAAGAGAGGGATGGCTACACCTTC | TRBV30 | - | TRBJ1-2 | -
CAWSVKLATYEQYF | TGTGCCTGGAGTGTCAAACTAGCAACCTACGAGCAGTACTTC | TRBV30 | - | TRBJ2-7 | -
CAWSVGLAGVVSGELFF | TGTGCCTGGAGTGTCGGACTAGCGGGAGTAGTCAGCGGGGAGCTGTTTTTT | TRBV30 | TRBD2 | TRBJ2-2 | -
CASSFRRDVYEQYF | TGTGCCAGCAGCTTCCGGCGGGACGTCTACGAGCAGTACTTC | TRBV7-8 | - | TRBJ2-7 | few
CASSTYYSGQWSYEQYF | TGTGCCAGCAGCACTTACTATTCGGGACAATGGAGCTACGAGCAGTACTTC | TRBV11-2 | - | TRBJ2-7 | -
CATSRVSRTSTDTQYF | TGTGCCACCAGCAGAGTTAGTAGAACTAGCACAGATACGCAGTATTTT | TRBV15 | - | TRBJ2-3 | few
CASSPRVAGAQETQYF | TGTGCCAGCAGCCCCAGGGTAGCGGGGGCTCAAGAGACCCAGTACTTC | TRBV5-8 | TRBD2 | TRBJ2-5 | -
CASSVAGLAGHEQFF | TGTGCCAGCAGCGTAGCCGGCCTAGCGGGGCATGAGCAGTTCTTC | TRBV9 | TRBD2 | TRBJ2-1 | -
CASSGRGETQYF | TGCGCCAGCAGCGGCAGGGGGGAGACCCAGTACTTC | TRBV5-1 | TRBD1 | TRBJ2-5 | -
CASSHSRLAGGNTDTQYF | TGTGCCAGCAGCCACTCCCGATTAGCGGGAGGGAACACAGATACGCAGTATTTT | TRBV9 | TRBD2 | TRBJ2-3 | -
CAISEEGWEQYF | TGTGCCATCTCGGAGGAGGGTTGGGAGCAGTACTTC | TRBV6-5 | - | TRBJ2-7 | few
CASSVDQAGGYTF | TGTGCCAGCAGCGTAGATCAGGCGGGCGGCTACACCTTC | TRBV9 | - | TRBJ1-2 | few
CASSLGVTRGYTF | TGTGCCAGCAGCTTAGGGGTCACGCGGGGCTACACCTTC | TRBV13 | - | TRBJ1-2 | -
CASTPGLNTEAFF | TGTGCCAGCACCCCAGGGTTGAACACTGAAGCTTTCTTT | TRBV7-9 | - | TRBJ1-1 | -
CASSLAGRGDTEAFF | TGTGCCAGCAGCTTAGCGGGACGGGGGGACACTGAAGCTTTCTTT | TRBV7-8 | - | TRBJ1-1 | once